The entry below gives a single T cell receptor beta chain sequence along with its context. Its antigen is not yet known. There are no base qualities to consult, and no much larger clone falls within one base. The time point label, as the study defines it: cells obtained before transplantation from donor or recipient. CD3+CD4+ and CD3+CD8+ populations were FACS-sorted from unstimulated pre-transplant donor and recipient cells taken from spleen or lymph nodes. CDR1 and CDR2 were assigned from the germline V gene as MNHNS and SASEGT. From the cysteine through the phenylalanine, the CDR3 covers 15 amino acids. Here the CDR3 DNA is all that survives: 45 bases in frame from base 1. V is cut back by 6 bases and J by 3 bases, with 7 bases in the junction unmatched. The data were taken from a study of graft-versus-host responses after intestinal transplantation (dated by TCRdb to the early 2020s). About the full investigation: The transplants that recipients got were multivisceral, liver-intestinal, or isolated intestinal. Graft-versus-host and host-versus-graft alloreactive T cell clones were tracked in the graft, circulation and bone marrow after intestinal transplantation using bulk TCR-beta CDR3 sequencing. A peak of at least 4% donor T cells among recipient peripheral blood mononuclear cells was the definition used for donor T cell macrochimerism. All recipients received anti-thymocyte globulin induction followed by maintenance tacrolimus and steroids for around three years. Instead of going to the commercial service, samples from a few later patients were sequenced in-house on an Illumina MiSeq and processed with MiXCR. Alloreactive clones were identified by sequencing pre-transplant mixed lymphocyte reaction products and comparing these products with unstimulated pre-transplant donor and recipient T cells. Of the 20 to 25 intestinal transplant recipients enrolled in the cohort, one of whom was a retransplant, a few patients without pretransplant specimens were excluded. Broader findings and caveats from the paper: GvH clones were detected in recipient bone marrow, and some of these GvH clones were observed earlier in ileal mucosa or blood, consistent with an intestinal mucosal origin. The conclusions were limited by the relatively low number and heterogeneity of the intestinal transplant patients. In patients with donor T cell macrochimerism, the allografts had high GvH to HvG T cell clonal ratios. Early after transplant, declines in HvG clones were associated with peak levels of circulating GvH clones.

The method was the immunoSEQ multiplex PCR assay. For most patients, genomic DNA was isolated with the Qiagen DNeasy Blood and Tissue Kit and shipped frozen to Adaptive Biotechnologies for TCR sequencing. For most patients, high-throughput TCR-beta CDR3 sequencing of genomic DNA was performed by Adaptive Biotechnologies. On the study's bioinformatics: Adaptive's ImmunoSEQ software was the source of the TCR sequencing data for roughly 19 patients, while a few other patients were processed with MiXCR and VDJtools. CD4 versus CD8 sorting errors were corrected by removing sequences found in both subsets at a frequency ratio below 5:1. CDR3 nucleotide sequences shared between donor and recipient were removed because their origin could not be assigned. Alloreactive clones required at least 2-fold expansion over unstimulated cells and minimum CFSE-low frequency of 0.002% (template counts) or 0.001% (read counts). Clones detected in sequenced pre-transplant spleen, lymph node, or MLR CFSE-low populations of the donor or recipient were defined as mappable. The cumulative frequency of alloreactive clones was calculated as a percentage of all sequences, weighted by copy number. Held by TCRdb, this immuneACCESS table contains in-frame sequences only and omits some clones. Under half of the omission traces to an unresolved V gene where checked; the cause of the rest is unknown. Clonal size and the V and J genes are those of that table, whereas D and trimming came from the DNA. In all, the sample holds 98,000 or so clones, and 87% of those were seen once. The ten largest clones add up to more than 0.8% of the sample.

The sequence derives from a human donor who received an intestinal transplant. Specimen: unstimulated CD4+ T cells sorted from spleen or lymph node cells, collected before intestinal transplant. Recombination connected TRBV6-1 to TRBJ2-5; 10 middle bases align to TRBD2. The DNA sequence is given as TGTGCCAGCAGAACCGGGACTAGCGCGGAAGAGACCCAGTACTTC. This codes for CASRTGTSAEETQYF.